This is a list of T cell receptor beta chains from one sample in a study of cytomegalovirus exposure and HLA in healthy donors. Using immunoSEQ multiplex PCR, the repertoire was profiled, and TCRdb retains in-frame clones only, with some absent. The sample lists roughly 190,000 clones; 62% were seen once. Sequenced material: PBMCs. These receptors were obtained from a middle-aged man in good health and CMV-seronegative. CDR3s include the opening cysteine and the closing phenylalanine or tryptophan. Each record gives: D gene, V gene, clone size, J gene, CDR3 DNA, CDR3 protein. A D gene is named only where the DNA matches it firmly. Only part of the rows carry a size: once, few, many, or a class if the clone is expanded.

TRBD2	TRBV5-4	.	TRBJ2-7	TGTGCCAGCAGCTTGGAGTGGGAGGGCCGCTCCGAGCAGTACTTC	CASSLEWEGRSEQYF
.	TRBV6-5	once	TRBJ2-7	TGTGCCAGCAGTTACACCCGGGGGAGCTCCTACGGGCAGTACTTC	CASSYTRGSSYGQYF
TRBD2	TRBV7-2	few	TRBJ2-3	TGTGCCAGCAGCTTAGAGGGGACTAGCGGGATGTCGGCAGATACGCAGTATTTT	CASSLEGTSGMSADTQYF
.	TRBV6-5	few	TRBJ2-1	TGTGCCAGCAGTTACGGGCTGTACAATGAGCAGTTCTTC	CASSYGLYNEQFF
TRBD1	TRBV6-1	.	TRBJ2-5	TGTGCCAGCAGTGGGGCGGGACAGGGAGAGACCCAGTACTTC	CASSGAGQGETQYF
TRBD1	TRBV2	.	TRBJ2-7	TGTGCCAGCAGTGTACAGGGGTACGAGCAGTACTTC	CASSVQGYEQYF
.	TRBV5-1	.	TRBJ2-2	TGCGCCAGCAGCTTGGCCTCCACCGGGGAGCTGTTTTTT	CASSLASTGELFF
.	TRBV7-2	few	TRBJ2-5	TGTGCCAGCGGCGGAGGGCGGGAGACCCAGTACTTC	CASGGGRETQYF
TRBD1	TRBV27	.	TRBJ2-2	TGTGCCAGCAGAAACAGGGGGCCCACCGGGGAGCTGTTTTTT	CASRNRGPTGELFF
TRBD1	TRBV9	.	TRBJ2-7	TGTGCCAGCAGCAACTCGGGACAGACCTACGAGCAGTACTTC	CASSNSGQTYEQYF
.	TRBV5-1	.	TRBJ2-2	TGCGCCAGCGGTGAAACAGGGTACACCGGGGAGCTGTTTTTT	CASGETGYTGELFF
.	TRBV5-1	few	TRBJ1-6	TGCGCCAGCAGTGAGACCAGGGCCAGGGGTTCACCCCTCCACTTT	CASSETRARGSPLHF
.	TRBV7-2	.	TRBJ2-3	TGTGCCAGCAGCTATTCCGGGATGAGCACAGATACGCAGTATTTT	CASSYSGMSTDTQYF
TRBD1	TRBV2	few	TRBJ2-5	TGTGCCAGCAGTGAAGAGAGGGGGCGGTTGGAGACCCAGTACTTC	CASSEERGRLETQYF
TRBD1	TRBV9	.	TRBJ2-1	TGTGCCAGCAGCGAACAGGGGGCGCAACGCAATGAGCAGTTCTTC	CASSEQGAQRNEQFF
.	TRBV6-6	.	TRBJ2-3	TGTGCCAGCAGCAGCGGTCTTGCTACAGGGAACTTT	CASSSGLATGNF